Listed here is a single T cell receptor beta chain. Its antigen remains unidentified. The entry originates in a study of shared clonotypes between healthy human individuals. Study overall: The study drew on a couple of women and three men aged 18 to 49 as donors. Study-level findings and limits: Sampling covered nothing but blood. Tissue TCR repertoires likely differ from those found in blood.

The run depth of the assay was deep. The repertoire was sequenced with immunoSEQ multiplex PCR; TCRdb's copy has only in-frame clones and lacks some. The table lists 500,000 to 650,000 clones, roughly 79% of them singletons, with about 12% in the top ten. CDR3 length: 14 residues. Losses at the gene ends were 6 bases for V and 3 bases for J; bases not matched to a gene: 6. CDR1 MNHEY and CDR2 SVGAGI come from the germline V gene. The receptor was derived from a woman aged 40 to 55 in good health. Some clones in this sample may be carry-over from other donors' samples. Sequencing was carried out using PBMCs. The rearrangement uses TRBV6-5 and TRBJ1-2; 8 bases map to TRBD1. For the CDR3, the DNA is TGTGCCAGCAGACCGGACAGGGTGCACTATGGCTACACCTTC. This gives the protein CASRPDRVHYGYTF.